The clone carrying this TCR beta chain was seen at least ten times. Its matching antigen is unknown. These data belong to a study of breast tumors, draining lymph nodes, adjacent tissues. Study-level results: Compared with lymph nodes, tumors were less diverse; compared with nontumor tissue, more. Findings are consistent with lymph node origin and intratumoral expansion of most tumor T cells. That most tumor T cells come from lymph nodes remained unproven. Compared with basal-like, luminal-like tumors shared significantly more repertoire with nontumor tissue.

Each CDR3 protein gets one entry after TCRdb re-called the multiplex PCR reads with MiXCR. The data show 15,000 to 20,000 distinct CDR3 sequences, 43% seen once. The clonotype comes from a female donor with breast cancer. Some clones in this sample may be carry-over from other donors' samples. What was sequenced was breast tumor tissue.

In DNA, the CDR3 is TGTGCCAGCAGTCGCCTCGGGACGGTCACCTTC. Its translation is CASSRLGTVTF. The rearrangement uses TRBV12-3 or TRBV12-4 and TRBJ1-2, with a possible D match to TRBD1 (5 bases). V was trimmed by 5 bases and J by 13 bases, leaving 14 bases between them. The CDR3 has 11 amino acids.